These T cell receptor beta chains were read from a single sample in a study of blood T cells in healthy people across ages. MiXCR, run by TCRdb on the 5' RACE reads, gives a single entry per CDR3 protein. The sample includes 450,000 to 650,000 distinct CDR3 sequences, less than 25% of them seen just once. This sample also belongs to another study, concerning T cells of mothers and their children.

Source material: blood. These TCRs come from a boy aged 10-17 years in good health. CDR3s include the opening cysteine and the closing phenylalanine or tryptophan. A D gene is named only where the DNA matches it firmly. Clone size is stated in some rows and not others, as once, few, many or a class when expanded.

TRBJ2-7 | few | NA | 11 | TRBV29-1 | CSVAVSYEQYF | TGCAGCGTGGCAGTCTCCTACGAGCAGTACTTC
TRBJ2-3 | few | TRBD1 | 15 | TRBV7-2 | CASSLAGTARGPQYF | TGTGCCAGCAGCTTAGCCGGGACAGCAAGGGGACCCCAGTACTTT
TRBJ2-1 | NA | NA | 14 | TRBV3-1 | CASSRVEDYNEQFF | TGTGCCAGCAGCCGTGTAGAAGATTACAATGAGCAGTTCTTC
TRBJ1-6 | few | TRBD1 | 14 | TRBV5-1 | CASSLAQGDSPLHF | TGCGCCAGCAGCTTAGCCCAGGGGGACTCACCCCTCCACTTT
TRBJ1-2 | few | NA | 16 | TRBV5-5 | CASSLEDSGFYYGYTF | TGTGCCAGCAGCTTGGAGGACAGCGGGTTCTACTATGGCTACACCTTC
TRBJ2-3 | few | TRBD1 | 14 | TRBV27 | CASSLRDSSDTQYF | TGTGCCAGCAGTTTAAGGGACAGCTCAGATACGCAGTATTTT
TRBJ2-3 | NA | TRBD2 | 16 | TRBV3-1 | CASSQAVAGGSDTQYF | TGTGCCAGCAGCCAAGCGGTTGCGGGAGGCTCAGATACGCAGTATTTT
TRBJ1-5 | few | TRBD1 | 15 | TRBV15 | CATSRARGLGQPQHF | TGTGCCACCAGCAGGGCTAGGGGGCTCGGTCAGCCCCAGCATTTT
TRBJ2-1 | NA | TRBD2 | 18 | TRBV29-1 | CSVASLTSGRSLGNEQFF | TGCAGCGTTGCTTCCCTGACTAGCGGGAGGTCCCTGGGGAATGAGCAGTTCTTC
TRBJ2-7 | NA | NA | 12 | TRBV20-1 | CSAGGPSGEQYF | TGCAGTGCCGGGGGACCGTCTGGCGAGCAGTACTTC
TRBJ1-2 | few | NA | 17 | TRBV7-9 | CASSLAGTIGFKYGYTF | TGTGCCAGCAGCTTAGCGGGAACTATTGGGTTCAAGTATGGCTACACCTTC
TRBJ2-5 | NA | TRBD1 | 17 | TRBV11-3 | CASSSTKDRVRQETQYF | TGTGCCAGCAGCTCCACCAAGGACAGGGTTCGACAAGAGACCCAGTACTTC
TRBJ1-4 | NA | TRBD1 | 13 | TRBV20-1 | CSASGDSNEKLFF | TGCAGTGCTAGTGGGGACAGTAATGAAAAACTGTTTTTT
TRBJ2-7 | few | TRBD1 | 13 | TRBV20-1 | CSARRQGQGEQYF | TGCAGTGCTAGAAGACAGGGACAGGGGGAGCAGTACTTC
TRBJ2-7 | few | NA | 13 | TRBV30 | CAWSVGSGLEQYF | TGTGCCTGGAGTGTAGGGTCAGGGCTGGAGCAGTACTTC
TRBJ2-3 | NA | NA | 17 | TRBV3-1 | CASSPLWAGSSTDTQYF | TGTGCCAGCAGCCCCTTATGGGCGGGGAGTAGCACAGATACGCAGTATTTT
TRBJ2-3 | NA | TRBD1 | 16 | TRBV28 | CASSSPQGALGDTQYF | TGTGCCAGCAGCTCGCCTCAGGGGGCGCTTGGGGATACGCAGTATTTT
TRBJ2-7 | NA | NA | 17 | TRBV5-1 | CASRWDSAGDSSYEQYF | TGCGCCAGCAGATGGGACTCGGCAGGGGACAGCTCCTACGAGCAGTACTTC
TRBJ2-2 | NA | NA | 14 | TRBV28 | CASSLVQVTGELFF | TGTGCCAGCAGTTTAGTTCAGGTCACCGGGGAGCTGTTTTTT
TRBJ1-6 | NA | NA | 12 | TRBV5-1 | CASSLPDSPLHF | TGCGCCAGCAGCCTACCGGATTCACCCCTCCACTTT
TRBJ1-2 | NA | NA | 15 | TRBV6-5 | CASSYLGVISYGYTF | TGTGCCAGCAGTTACTTAGGGGTAATCAGCTATGGCTACACCTTC
TRBJ2-1 | NA | NA | 15 | TRBV28 | CASSFWQMTYNEQFF | TGTGCCAGCAGTTTTTGGCAGATGACCTACAATGAGCAGTTCTTC
TRBJ1-1 | many | NA | 13 | TRBV6-4 | CASSDKMNTEAFF | TGTGCCAGCAGTGACAAAATGAACACTGAAGCTTTCTTT
TRBJ2-3 | NA | NA | 12 | TRBV20-1 | CSARLGADTQYF | TGCAGTGCCAGGCTGGGGGCAGATACGCAGTATTTT
TRBJ2-4 | NA | NA | 16 | TRBV12-3/TRBV12-4 | CASTTSPGAAKNIQYF | TGTGCCAGCACCACGTCCCCAGGGGCGGCCAAAAACATTCAGTACTTC
TRBJ2-3 | NA | NA | 16 | TRBV11-1 | CASRDRQQGSTDTQYF | TGTGCCAGCAGAGATAGACAACAGGGTTCGACAGATACGCAGTATTTT
TRBJ2-5 | many | TRBD1 | 15 | TRBV5-6 | CASSFRDRGHETQYF | TGTGCCAGCAGCTTCCGGGACAGGGGGCACGAGACCCAGTACTTC
TRBJ1-5 | few | NA | 13 | TRBV4-1 | CASSQEAHQPQHF | TGCGCCAGCAGCCAAGAGGCTCATCAGCCCCAGCATTTT
TRBJ1-2 | NA | NA | 12 | TRBV2 | CASRGVGSGYTF | TGTGCCAGCAGGGGTGTGGGGTCTGGCTACACCTTC
TRBJ2-7 | NA | TRBD2 | 14 | TRBV12-3/TRBV12-4 | CASGLVAGAYEQYF | TGTGCCAGCGGCCTCGTGGCGGGAGCCTACGAGCAGTACTTC
TRBJ2-7 | few | TRBD2 | 21 | TRBV24-1 | CSTSDGRGVDGTSGGLREQYF | TGCTCCACCAGTGACGGAAGGGGAGTGGATGGGACTAGCGGGGGGCTCCGCGAGCAGTACTTC
TRBJ2-7 | few | NA | 13 | TRBV10-3 | CAIRSVTSYEQYF | TGTGCCATCAGATCCGTTACCTCCTACGAGCAGTACTTC
TRBJ2-5 | NA | TRBD2 | 15 | TRBV7-2 | CAGSLAGGYQETQYF | TGTGCCGGCAGCTTAGCGGGGGGGTACCAAGAGACCCAGTACTTC
TRBJ1-5 | NA | NA | 15 | TRBV7-2 | CASSLLGYSNQPQHF | TGTGCCAGCAGCCTATTGGGATATAGCAATCAGCCCCAGCATTTT
TRBJ2-4 | few | TRBD2 | 15 | TRBV7-3 | CASSLGTSGANIQYF | TGTGCCAGCAGCTTAGGCACTAGCGGGGCAAACATTCAGTACTTC
TRBJ1-6 | NA | TRBD1 | 15 | TRBV6-1 | CASLVVGQGNSPLHF | TGTGCCAGCCTTGTCGTAGGACAGGGGAATTCACCCCTCCACTTT
TRBJ2-1 | NA | TRBD2 | 18 | TRBV20-1 | CSARDIGTSLGVYNEQFF | TGCAGTGCTAGAGATATAGGGACTAGCCTCGGCGTGTACAATGAGCAGTTCTTC
TRBJ2-1 | NA | TRBD2 | 14 | TRBV27 | CASSRRGAYNEQFF | TGTGCCAGCAGCCGCCGGGGGGCCTACAATGAGCAGTTCTTC
TRBJ2-7 | NA | NA | 17 | TRBV11-2 | CASSQGTGGADSYEQYF | TGTGCCAGCAGCCAAGGGACTGGCGGGGCTGATTCCTACGAGCAGTACTTC
TRBJ1-1 | NA | NA | 14 | TRBV7-9 | CASSLVELGGKAFF | TGTGCCAGCAGCTTAGTCGAATTAGGGGGAAAAGCTTTCTTT
TRBJ2-5 | NA | TRBD2 | 13 | TRBV20-1 | CSARDVNGASGYF | TGCAGTGCTAGAGATGTGAATGGTGCTAGCGGGTACTTC
TRBJ2-1 | NA | NA | 15 | TRBV6-4 | CASSTEEAAYNEQFF | TGTGCCAGCAGTACGGAGGAGGCCGCCTACAATGAGCAGTTCTTC
TRBJ2-1 | many | NA | 12 | TRBV15 | CATSAGYNEQFF | TGCGCCACCAGCGCCGGTTACAATGAGCAGTTCTTC
TRBJ1-2 | NA | TRBD1 | 14 | TRBV20-1 | CSASDRGLGYGYTF | TGCAGTGCTAGCGACAGGGGGCTAGGGTATGGCTACACCTTC
TRBJ2-5 | NA | NA | 14 | TRBV18 | CASSPPFGWETQYF | TGTGCCAGCTCACCACCGTTCGGTTGGGAGACCCAGTACTTC
TRBJ2-2 | few | TRBD1 | 19 | TRBV9 | CASSPRPGTGGAGIGELFF | TGTGCCAGCAGCCCTCGTCCCGGGACAGGGGGCGCAGGTATCGGGGAGCTGTTTTTT
TRBJ2-7 | NA | NA | 18 | TRBV3-1 | CASSQIYRADLNSYEQYF | TGTGCCAGCAGCCAAATCTACAGGGCCGACCTCAACTCCTACGAGCAGTACTTC
TRBJ2-5 | NA | NA | 16 | TRBV7-2 | CASSHPWGQGANELFF | NA
TRBJ2-1 | few | NA | 12 | TRBV12-3/TRBV12-4 | CASSTLVGEQFF | TGTGCCAGCAGCACCCTAGTAGGCGAGCAGTTCTTC
TRBJ2-1 | NA | TRBD2 | 21 | TRBV4-2 | CAGSQFLPGLAGGPGYNEQFF | TGTGCCGGCAGCCAATTTTTGCCGGGACTAGCGGGAGGGCCAGGGTACAATGAGCAGTTCTTC
TRBJ2-1 | few | TRBD2 | 13 | TRBV29-1 | CSVESSGSHEQFF | TGCAGCGTTGAATCTAGCGGGAGCCATGAGCAGTTCTTC
TRBJ2-7 | few | NA | 12 | TRBV12-3/TRBV12-4 | CASSLGLPEQYF | TGTGCCAGCAGTTTGGGGCTCCCCGAGCAGTACTTC
TRBJ2-2 | NA | NA | 14 | TRBV27 | CASSFQGRTGELFF | TGTGCCAGCAGTTTTCAGGGGCGGACCGGGGAGCTGTTTTTT
TRBJ2-4 | NA | NA | 16 | TRBV7-8 | CASSLNRTRSKNIQYF | TGTGCCAGCAGCTTAAACCGAACCAGATCCAAAAACATTCAGTACTTC
TRBJ2-7 | few | NA | 16 | TRBV20-1 | CSAKGPRDRTLYEQYF | TGCAGTGCTAAGGGACCACGAGATCGGACCCTCTACGAGCAGTACTTC